A selection of T cell receptor beta chains follows, all from one sample in a study of naive and memory T cell subsets. MiXCR, applied by TCRdb to the UMI-ligation and nested PCR reads, yields one record per CDR3 protein. The sample holds tens of thousands of distinct CDR3 sequences; about 12% are singletons and the top ten take 0.75% to 1%. Sequencing input: central memory CD4+ T cells from blood. These receptors came from a human donor in good health. Each CDR3 is given with its conserved first and last residue. D genes are given only for firm matches. Expanded clones get a size class; other rows say once, few or many, or leave the size out.

V,D,J,size,DNA,CDR3
TRBV20-1,.,TRBJ2-5,many,TGCAGTGCTAGAGTCAGCGAAGAGACCCAGTACTTC,CSARVSEETQYF
TRBV5-1,.,TRBJ2-1,.,TGCGCCAGCAGCCAGGGTACCCAGAGGGCCTACAATGAGCAGTTCTTC,CASSQGTQRAYNEQFF
TRBV6-5,TRBD1,TRBJ2-1,many,TGTGCCAGCAGTCCGGGACAGGACAATGAGCAGTTCTTC,CASSPGQDNEQFF
TRBV20-1,.,TRBJ1-1,few,TGCAGTGCTAGTGGGACCTATGGGACTGAAGCTTTCTTT,CSASGTYGTEAFF
TRBV6-5,.,TRBJ2-5,.,TGTGCCAGCAGCTTAGCTGGACGTCTGGAGACCCAGTACTTC,CASSLAGRLETQYF
TRBV6-5,.,TRBJ2-6,few,TGTGCCAGCAGATCCGGGAAGACTGGGGCCAACGTCCTGACTTTC,CASRSGKTGANVLTF
TRBV7-9,.,TRBJ1-1,.,TGTGCCAGCAGCCAAGCCCCACAGCCTGAAGCTTTCTTT,CASSQAPQPEAFF
TRBV20-1,.,TRBJ2-6,many,TGCAGTGCTTCCGGGACCACCCTCAACGTCCTGACTTTC,CSASGTTLNVLTF
TRBV30,.,TRBJ2-4,many,TGTGCCTGGAGTGTAGGGTCGGGGAAAAACATTCAGTACTTC,CAWSVGSGKNIQYF
TRBV28,.,TRBJ1-1,.,TGTGCCAGCAGTCGGGGGACGAACACTGAAGCTTTCTTT,CASSRGTNTEAFF
TRBV29-1,.,TRBJ2-5,.,TGCAGCGTTGTCCTACAGACCGGGTCCCAGTACTTC,CSVVLQTGSQYF
TRBV7-2,.,TRBJ1-1,.,TGTGCCAGCAGCTGGAGAGGCCGTGAGACTGAAGCTTTCTTT,CASSWRGRETEAFF
TRBV29-1,.,TRBJ1-3,few,TGCAGCGTTGAGTTACGGAACTCTGGAAACACCATATATTTT,CSVELRNSGNTIYF
TRBV20-1,.,TRBJ1-6,.,TGCAGTGCCCGTCAGGACAGCATTAATTCACCCCTCCACTTT,CSARQDSINSPLHF
TRBV6-1,.,TRBJ2-7,many,TGTGCCAGCAGTGAAGTGGCGGGCAACTCCTACGAGCAGTACTTC,CASSEVAGNSYEQYF
TRBV7-9,.,TRBJ2-3,.,TGTGCCAGCAGGACAGGATACTACAGCACAGATACGCAGTATTTT,CASRTGYYSTDTQYF
TRBV2,.,TRBJ1-2,.,TGTGCCAGCAGCCTGGGGGGTAACTATGGCTACACCTTC,CASSLGGNYGYTF
TRBV10-3,TRBD2,TRBJ2-1,medium-sized,TGTGCCACGCGGCGGGAGGACAATGAGCAGTTCTTC,CATRREDNEQFF
TRBV7-9,.,TRBJ2-7,.,TGTGCCAGCAGCTTGGGGACATCTGGCGAGCAGTACTTC,CASSLGTSGEQYF
TRBV28,.,TRBJ2-1,many,TGTGCCAGCAGTTCGAACGACAGGAAGCTTTACAATGAGCAGTTCTTC,CASSSNDRKLYNEQFF
TRBV29-1,.,TRBJ2-7,.,TGCAGCGTTGCCCCCTGTCAGTTCTACGAGCAGTACTTC,CSVAPCQFYEQYF
TRBV7-9,TRBD1,TRBJ1-2,.,TGTGCCAGCAGCTTAGACAGGGGCTATGGCTACACCTTC,CASSLDRGYGYTF
TRBV7-2,TRBD1,TRBJ2-7,.,TGTGCCAGCAGCTTCAGACAGGGGACCAACGAGCAGTACTTC,CASSFRQGTNEQYF
TRBV20-1,.,TRBJ2-3,few,TGCAGTGCTAGGCAGCCCGAGAGGAGCACAGATACGCAGTATTTT,CSARQPERSTDTQYF
TRBV7-9,TRBD2,TRBJ2-3,few,TGTGCCAGCACGAGGGGGACTAGCGGAAACACAGATACGCAGTATTTT,CASTRGTSGNTDTQYF
TRBV5-4,.,TRBJ2-3,once,TGTGCCAGCAGCTTAGGTAGGGGCAGACTCACAGATACGCAGTATTTT,CASSLGRGRLTDTQYF
TRBV11-1,TRBD2,TRBJ2-1,few,TGTGCCAGCAGCCTGAACCTAGCGGGAGGTACCAATGAGCAGTTCTTC,CASSLNLAGGTNEQFF
TRBV12-3/TRBV12-4,TRBD1,TRBJ2-5,.,TGTGCCAGCAGTCCACATGGGACAGGGGGAGGAGAGACCCAGTACTTC,CASSPHGTGGGETQYF
TRBV12-3/TRBV12-4,TRBD1,TRBJ2-1,few,TGTGCCAGCATCCCGGGACAGGGGGCCTACAATGAGCAGTTCTTC,CASIPGQGAYNEQFF
TRBV27,.,TRBJ2-1,.,TGTGCCAGCAGTTTAGACCCTCCCTCCTACAATGAGCAGTTCTTC,CASSLDPPSYNEQFF
TRBV12-5,.,TRBJ1-1,.,TGTGCTAGTGGGCTACGGGAGAACACTGAAGCTTTCTTT,CASGLRENTEAFF
TRBV7-9,TRBD2,TRBJ2-1,.,TGTGCCAGCAGCCCCCTGGGACTAGCGGGAGGGCTCGCCTACAATGAGCAGTTCTTC,CASSPLGLAGGLAYNEQFF
TRBV28,.,TRBJ2-3,few,TGTGCCAGCAGGCCAACTGGTAGCACAGATACGCAGTATTTT,CASRPTGSTDTQYF
TRBV15,TRBD2,TRBJ2-1,few,TGTGCCACCACCTACCCAAGAGGTAGCGGGAGCGACAATGAGCAGTTCTTC,CATTYPRGSGSDNEQFF
TRBV11-2,.,TRBJ2-3,many,TGTGCCAGCAGCTTTGAGACAGATACGCAGTATTTT,CASSFETDTQYF
TRBV12-3/TRBV12-4,.,TRBJ2-7,.,TGTGCCAGCAGGTACACGCAGAGCTCCTACGAGCAGTACTTC,CASRYTQSSYEQYF
TRBV3-1,.,TRBJ1-1,few,TGTGCCAGCAGCGATATAGGGGGAAACACTGAAGCTTTCTTT,CASSDIGGNTEAFF
TRBV6-2/TRBV6-3,.,TRBJ2-6,many,TGTGCCAGCAGTCAGGGAGCAGGTGGTGGAGCCAACGTCCTGACTTTC,CASSQGAGGGANVLTF
TRBV5-1,.,TRBJ2-7,few,TGCGCCAGCAGCTTGGGGGGTACTAGCAGCAGATCCTACGAGCAGTACTTC,CASSLGGTSSRSYEQYF
TRBV30,.,TRBJ2-7,.,TGTGCCTGGAGTGTACCCGGGTGCTCCTACGAGCAGTACTTC,CAWSVPGCSYEQYF
TRBV7-9,.,TRBJ1-1,few,TGTGCCAGCAGCCCCCTATTAGCGTCCACTGAAGCTTTCTTT,CASSPLLASTEAFF
TRBV28,.,TRBJ1-6,few,TGTGCCAGCAGTTTTTCAGGGGAGGATTCACCCCTCCACTTT,CASSFSGEDSPLHF
TRBV20-1,.,TRBJ1-2,.,TGCAGTGCGACAGAGAGCAACTATGGCTACACCTTC,CSATESNYGYTF
TRBV29-1,TRBD1,TRBJ1-2,.,TGCAGCGCCTGGGACAGGGCGACTAACTATGGCTACACCTTC,CSAWDRATNYGYTF